Described below is a single T cell receptor (beta chain) sequence and its context. Its ends do not fully match the called genes, so a read error is possible. This CDR3 is 11 amino acids long. This sample was included in a study of blood T cell repertoires in COVID-19. Using immunoSEQ multiplex PCR, the repertoire was profiled, and TCRdb retains in-frame clones only, with some absent. Of 250,000 to 350,000 clones listed, about nine tenths are singletons. This chain links TRBV12-3 or TRBV12-4 with TRBJ1-3, with no clear D. Sequencing was performed on peripheral blood. The clonotype comes from a woman in her sixties or seventies with acute or convalescent COVID-19. This CDR3 is CASSLGGSGDF. The CDR3 DNA follows: TGTGCCAGCAGTTTAGGCGGGAGTGGGGATTTT.